The 32 T cell receptor beta chains presented below share a single source sample, sequenced in a study of blood T cells in healthy people across ages. The authors ran a second PCR of roughly 6 to 12 cycles using a sample-barcoded 5' primer and a J-beta primer mix. TCRdb re-derived calls from the 5' RACE reads in MiXCR, one entry per CDR3 protein. The table includes some 900,000 distinct CDR3 sequences, around 46% detected once. The source material was blood. These receptor sequences come from a man in his thirties or forties in good health.

J is TRBJ2-2 and V is TRBV3-1; tentative D call: TRBD2 (7 bases). Germline CDR1 LGHDT, CDR2 YNNKEL (reference sequence). V was shortened by 4 bases and J by 3 bases, with 9 bases between the two germline ends. This CDR3 contains 14 residues. CDR3 sequence reads: CASSPGGHTGELFF. The CDR3 bases are TGTGCCAGCAGCCCCGGGGGGCACACCGGGGAGCTGTTTTTT.

The chain uses TRBV28 and TRBJ1-2, with 7 positions matching TRBD1. Germline CDR1 is MDHEN and CDR2 is SYDVKM. The V gene end was trimmed by 1 base and the J gene end by 4 bases; junction bases not matched to a gene: 9. This CDR3 has 16 amino acids. CDR3 sequence reads: CASSLYEGQWGYGYTF. Written as DNA, the CDR3 is TGTGCCAGCAGTTTATATGAGGGACAGTGGGGCTATGGCTACACCTTC.

The CDR3 protein is CASSYRRRGSVSGANVLTF. In DNA, the CDR3 is TGTGCCAGCAGCTACAGGCGGCGGGGTTCGGTCTCTGGGGCCAACGTCCTGACTTTC. This rearrangement joins TRBV6-5 to TRBJ2-6, with D tentatively TRBD2 (6 bases). The CDR3 sequence is 19 residues long. Trimming took off 6 bases at V and 0 bases at J, with 21 bases between the two ends. The germline V gene has CDR1 MNHEY and CDR2 SVGAGI.

This rearrangement joins TRBV25-1 to TRBJ1-4; 10 positions agree with TRBD1. The CDR3 contains 19 residues. Germline V gene sequence: CDR1 MGHDK, CDR2 SYGVNS. Trimming took 2 bases from V and 8 from J; bases not matched to a gene: 17. CDR3 amino acids: CASSEAPGQGTGKSEKLFF. The CDR3 coding sequence is TGTGCCAGCAGTGAAGCGCCGGGACAGGGGACGGGGAAAAGCGAAAAACTGTTTTTT.

This clonotype is a singleton in its sample. The J gene is TRBJ2-7, the V gene TRBV3-1; a weak D match, TRBD1 (5 bases). The CDR3 runs 15 residues. V shed 4 bases and J shed 2 bases, with 15 bases lying between them. The germline V gene has CDR1 LGHDT and CDR2 YNNKEL (reference sequence). The CDR3 nucleotides are TGTGCCAGCAGCCGGCAGGGTCTCCCCGCCTACGAGCAGTACTTC. Amino acids: CASSRQGLPAYEQYF.

The rearrangement links TRBV12-3 or TRBV12-4 to TRBJ1-6; D ambiguous. This CDR3 contains 14 residues. V gave up 2 bases and J gave up 5 bases, with 7 bases separating them. CDR3 nucleotides: TGTGCCAGCAGTTTACAGGCCGATAATTCACCCCTCCACTTT. The encoded protein is CASSLQADNSPLHF.

This clonotype was counted between two and nine times. The gene calls are TRBV14 and TRBJ1-1, with 9 bases matching TRBD1. The germline V gene encodes CDR1 SGHDN and CDR2 FVKESK. J was trimmed by 11 bases and V by 4 bases; bases with no gene match: 8. The length of the CDR3 is 13 residues. The CDR3 DNA is TGTGCCAGCAGCCCTCTACAGGGGGCCCAGGCTTTCTTT. Amino acid sequence: CASSPLQGAQAFF.

Details on this clonotype: This may be a read error: a much more frequent sequence differs by one nucleotide. The chain recombines TRBV24-1 with TRBJ2-7; perhaps TRBD1 as D (6 bases). This CDR3 is 12 amino acids long. From germline, CDR1 is KGHDR and CDR2 SFDVKD. The CDR3 loop is CGTSDRDNEQYF. DNA of the CDR3: TGTGGCACCAGTGACCGGGACAACGAGCAGTACTTC.

The chain couples TRBV7-2 to TRBJ1-6; 8 bases line up with TRBD1. J was trimmed by 0 bases and V by 4 bases; bases with no gene match: 8. CDR3 length: 18 residues. The germline V gene encodes CDR1 SGHTA and CDR2 FQGNSA. The CDR3 DNA sequence: TGTGCCAGCAGCTCAAAAAGGACAGGGAGCTCCTATAATTCACCCCTCCACTTT. This sequence encodes CASSSKRTGSSYNSPLHF.

J is TRBJ1-4 and V is TRBV5-1, with D possibly TRBD1 on 6 matching bases. This CDR3 spans 13 amino acids. Per the germline V gene, CDR1 is SGHRS and CDR2 is YFSETQ. Trimming took 4 bases from V and 8 from J, leaving 12 bases between them. CDR3 sequence: CASSRSGDEKLFF. The CDR3 bases are TGCGCCAGCAGCCGCTCAGGGGACGAAAAACTGTTTTTT.

This clonotype was seen a handful of times. The chain employs TRBV4-1 and TRBJ2-7; TRBD2 agrees at 9 bases. The germline V gene encodes CDR1 MGHRA and CDR2 YSYEKL. The CDR3 runs to 15 residues. V lost 1 base to trimming and J lost 4 bases; unmatched junction nucleotides: 5. The chain's CDR3 is CASSQGAGGIYEQYF. In DNA, the CDR3 is TGCGCCAGCAGCCAAGGGGCGGGGGGGATTTACGAGCAGTACTTC.

The chain is built from TRBV7-2 and TRBJ2-7, with TRBD2 identical over 9 bases. V shed 0 bases, J shed 7 bases, and the junction held 7 bases outside the gene matches. The CDR3 extends over 15 amino acids. Germline CDR1 reads SGHTA; CDR2 reads FQGNSA. CDR3 region: CASSLALSGSSEQYF. The CDR3 DNA reads TGTGCCAGCAGCTTAGCGCTTAGCGGGAGCAGTGAGCAGTACTTC.

V and J are TRBV9 and TRBJ2-2; tentatively, D is TRBD2 (5 bases). V gave up 7 bases and J gave up 7 bases, with 17 bases separating them. The CDR3 totals 14 residues. Germline V gives CDR1 SGDLS, CDR2 YYNGEE. The CDR3 sequence: CASPGRGLDGELFF. The CDR3, as DNA: TGTGCCAGCCCCGGCCGGGGTTTGGACGGGGAGCTGTTTTTT.

The V gene is TRBV18, the J gene TRBJ2-1; no reliable D call. V was trimmed by 2 bases and J by 4 bases, leaving 12 bases between them. The CDR3 length is 15 residues. Germline V gives CDR1 KGHSH, CDR2 LQKENI. CDR3: CASSPNTKPYNEQFF. CDR3 nucleotide sequence: TGTGCCAGCTCACCAAACACAAAGCCGTACAATGAGCAGTTCTTC.

J is TRBJ2-5 and V is TRBV3-1; TRBD2 matches at 13 bases. Unmatched junction bases numbered 8, after V lost 0 bases and J lost 4 bases. The germline CDR1 and CDR2 sequences are LGHDT and YNNKEL (reference sequence). The CDR3 consists of 18 residues. CDR3 bases: TGTGCCAGCAGCCAAGACATAGGACTAGCGGGGGTAGCAGAGACCCAGTACTTC. Its translation: CASSQDIGLAGVAETQYF.

J is TRBJ2-3 and V is TRBV6-5, with 9 bases fitting TRBD1. With V trimmed by 6 bases and J by 3 bases, 7 bases remained unmatched. Germline CDR1 is MNHEY and CDR2 is SVGAGI. The CDR3 consists of 15 residues. The CDR3 here is CASRETGGRTDTQYF. CDR3 nucleotide sequence: TGTGCCAGCAGAGAGACAGGGGGTCGAACAGATACGCAGTATTTT.

This chain connects TRBV11-3 to TRBJ2-1; 9 bases fit TRBD2. CDR1 and CDR2 (germline): SGHNT, YENEEA. The CDR3 covers 12 residues. With V trimmed by 5 bases and J by 15 bases, 8 bases remained unmatched. The CDR3 nucleotides read TGTGCCAGCAGCGTCGGGCTAGCGGGGCTGTTCTTC. Protein sequence: CASSVGLAGLFF.

This clonotype has only a few counts. The chain couples TRBV29-1 to TRBJ2-6; D may be TRBD1 (5 bases). From germline, CDR1 is SQVTM and CDR2 ANQGSEA. CDR3 length: 14 amino acids. V lost 3 bases to trimming and J lost 2 bases, with 8 bases between them. CDR3 sequence: CSVELGAGANVLTF. The CDR3 DNA reads as TGCAGCGTTGAGCTAGGGGCTGGGGCCAACGTCCTGACTTTC.

This clonotype was seen ten or more times. The rearrangement uses TRBV20-1 and TRBJ2-7; no clear D. CDR3 size: 11 residues. The germline V gene encodes CDR1 DFQATT and CDR2 SNEGSKA (reference sequence). V was cut by 5 bases and J by 3 bases, with 8 bases left in between. As DNA, the CDR3 is TGCAGTGCTCCCTCGGGCTACGAGCAGTACTTC. Translating gives CSAPSGYEQYF.

This clonotype was recorded a few times. This chain joins TRBV6-5 and TRBJ2-1, with D perhaps TRBD2 (5 bases). Germline V CDR1 and CDR2: MNHEY, SVGAGI. The CDR3 spans 18 residues. The V and J ends lost 0 bases and 4 bases respectively, with 19 bases between them. CDR3 coding DNA: TGTGCCAGCAGTTACTCTACTTCGGCGAGGGCTACATACAATGAGCAGTTCTTC. As protein: CASSYSTSARATYNEQFF.

The chain uses TRBV12-5 and TRBJ2-2, with 7 bases aligning to TRBD1. CDR1 and CDR2 from the germline V gene are LGHNT and FRNRAP. V shed 3 bases and J 5 bases; nucleotides not matched to a gene: 3. The CDR3 spans 14 residues. Here the CDR3 DNA reads TGTGCTAGTGGTTTACAGGGGTGGACCGGGGAGCTGTTTTTT. This codes for CASGLQGWTGELFF.

This clonotype was observed a few times. The J gene is TRBJ2-1, the V gene TRBV5-1, with 9 bases lining up with TRBD1. Germline CDR1 and CDR2: SGHRS and YFSETQ. Losses at the gene ends were 0 bases for V and 8 bases for J; bases not matched to a gene: 12. The CDR3 has 17 residues. The CDR3 is CASSLGATGGDLDEQFF. In DNA form, the CDR3 reads TGCGCCAGCAGCTTGGGAGCGACAGGGGGAGATTTGGATGAGCAGTTCTTC.

This rearrangement joins TRBV20-1 to TRBJ2-7, with 10 bases fitting TRBD2. The V gene end was trimmed by 0 bases and the J gene end by 5 bases; junction bases not matched to a gene: 4. This CDR3 region has 14 residues. The germline CDR1 and CDR2 sequences are DFQATT and SNEGSKA (reference sequence). CDR3 DNA sequence: TGCAGTGCTAGAGATCTAGCGGGGGTCAACGAGCAGTACTTC. It is translated as CSARDLAGVNEQYF.

A few counts support this clonotype. The V and J genes are TRBV5-1 and TRBJ2-3; 7 bases are shared with TRBD1. V was clipped by 1 base and J by 2 bases; unmatched bases: 7. CDR1 and CDR2 from the germline V gene are SGHRS and YFSETQ. This CDR3 comprises 16 residues. The CDR3 protein is CASSLRWTGYTDTQYF. CDR3 nucleotide sequence: TGCGCCAGCAGCTTGAGGTGGACAGGATACACAGATACGCAGTATTTT.

This clonotype was picked up a small number of times. This chain joins TRBV4-2 and TRBJ1-1; D uncertain. V was cut by 4 bases and J by 3 bases, with 12 bases left in between. CDR3 length equals 14 residues. The germline CDR1 and CDR2 sequences are LGHNA and YNFKEQ. DNA of the CDR3: TGTGCCAGCAGCCCCACTCCGGGAGACACTGAAGCTTTCTTT. Residues: CASSPTPGDTEAFF.

Only a few counts were recorded for this clonotype. The J gene is TRBJ2-2, the V gene TRBV10-3, with 7 bases that match TRBD1. Germline V lookup: CDR1 ENHRY, CDR2 SYGVKD. Germline trimming cut 3 bases from V and 5 bases from J; bases unmatched to any gene: 6. This CDR3 contains 15 residues. The CDR3 region is CAISDLTRGTGELFF. CDR3 bases: TGTGCCATCAGTGACCTTACCAGGGGGACCGGGGAGCTGTTTTTT.

V usage is TRBV5-1 and J usage is TRBJ2-3; D uncertain. The V end lost 0 bases, the J end lost 2 bases, and 7 bases lay between the germline ends. In germline, CDR1 is SGHRS, CDR2 YFSETQ. This CDR3 has 14 amino acids. CDR3 region: CASSLATATDTQYF. The CDR3 DNA is TGCGCCAGCAGCTTGGCCACAGCCACAGATACGCAGTATTTT.

Comments on this clonotype: One junction end does not reproduce the germline sequence, and a read error may be involved. CDR3 sequence (DNA): TGTGCTAGCAGCTTAGATCTGGGGCAGAACTACGAGCAGTACTTC. It is translated as CASSLDLGQNYEQYF. The chain uses TRBV7-7 and TRBJ2-7, with TRBD1 as a possible D gene (5 bases). The CDR3 runs 15 residues. Germline assignment: CDR1 SSHAT and CDR2 FNYEAQ (reference sequence).

As DNA, the CDR3 is TGTGCCTGGAGTGGGGGCTCTGGGGCCAACGTCCTGACTTTC. It codes for CAWSGGSGANVLTF. V is TRBV30 and J is TRBJ2-6; D not certain. V dropped 1 base and J dropped 0 bases, with 4 bases sitting between them. CDR3 size: 14 residues. In germline, CDR1 is GTSNPN, CDR2 SVGIG (reference sequence).

The rearrangement uses TRBV6-1 and TRBJ2-4; 8 positions agree with TRBD1. The end of the DNA is better explained by TRBJ2-7, so the J call may be wrong. This CDR3 region has 13 residues. The germline V gene has CDR1 MNHNS and CDR2 SASEGT. In nucleotides, the CDR3 is TGTGCCACCCAGGACAGGGTTACCTACGAGCAGTACTTC. Residues: CATQDRVTYEQYF.

This chain links TRBV18 with TRBJ2-5; tentatively, D is TRBD1 (6 bases). Deletions cut 2 bases from V and 5 bases from J, with 15 bases between. The CDR3 contains 15 residues. Germline CDR1 and CDR2: KGHSH and LQKENI. This CDR3 reads CASSPTGSRVETQYF. The CDR3 DNA is TGTGCCAGCTCACCAACAGGGTCACGAGTTGAGACCCAGTACTTC.

The chain joins TRBV6-1 to TRBJ2-1; tentative D call: TRBD2 (5 bases). This CDR3 has 14 amino acids. Per the germline V gene, CDR1 is MNHNS and CDR2 is SASEGT. V was pared by 2 bases and J by 3 bases, with 8 bases between. CDR3 in DNA: TGTGCCAGCAGTGAACCAGGACTCTACAATGAGCAGTTCTTC. It specifies CASSEPGLYNEQFF.